These 11 T cell receptor beta chains came from one sample sequenced in a study of T-cell reconstitution after alpha-beta-depleted transplantation in children (dated by TCRdb to about 2016). Receptor amplification or capture employed PCR. TCRdb lists the instrument as Illumina HiSeq 2500. TCR library preparation used molecular barcoding, with unique molecular identifiers applied to normalize quantification of the TCRbeta repertoire. The raw public data were reprocessed by TCRdb itself: fastp quality trimming at Q25, MiXCR clonotype calling, in-frame beta chains only. Every distinct CDR3 protein forms one entry, paired with its most common genes and DNA. Present in this sample are roughly 590,000 distinct CDR3 sequences, roughly 15% of which were seen just once. The ten largest clonotypes hold 1.1% of the sample. Sample: PBMCs from the stem cell graft donor, taken from the stem cell graft. The receptor set was obtained from a human donor who donated a stem cell graft to a child with acute myeloid leukemia.

At least ten counts were recorded for this clonotype. The chain couples TRBV30 to TRBJ2-7; D perhaps matches TRBD2 (6 bases). Germline V gene sequence: CDR1 GTSNPN, CDR2 SVGIG (reference sequence). CDR3 length equals 11 residues. Trimming left V 7 bases short and J 5 bases short, with 12 bases between. The chain's CDR3 is CASEGGDEQYF. DNA of the CDR3: TGTGCCTCGGAGGGCGGGGACGAGCAGTACTTC.

The CDR3 sequence is CASKRQGGLTGELFF. CDR3 coding DNA: TGTGCCAGCAAAAGACAGGGGGGATTAACCGGGGAGCTGTTTTTT. V usage is TRBV12-3 or TRBV12-4 and J usage is TRBJ2-2; 9 bases agree with TRBD1. The CDR3 spans 15 residues. V lost 7 bases to trimming and J lost 5 bases; unmatched junction nucleotides: 8.

This clonotype has at least ten counts. The chain has TRBV5-1 and TRBJ2-5; either TRBD1 or TRBD2 may supply D (5 bases each). Trimming pared 2 bases from V and 5 bases from J, leaving 13 bases between. The CDR3 contains 14 residues. Looked up from germline, CDR1 is SGHRS and CDR2 is YFSETQ. In DNA form, the CDR3 reads TGCGCCAGCAGCTTTGGGGGAAGTGTTGAGACCCAGTACTTC. This encodes CASSFGGSVETQYF.

The chain is built from TRBV21-1 and TRBJ1-4; the table's D call TRBD1 went unverified against the DNA. TRBV21-1 is described as a pseudogene. This CDR3 has 20 amino acids. CDR3: CASSILEGQADLGPNEKLFF. The CDR3 DNA reads TGTGCCAGCAGCATACTAGAGGGACAGGCGGATCTCGGCCCTAATGAAAAACTGTTTTTT.

The rearrangement joins TRBV20-1 to TRBJ1-5; D possibly corresponds to TRBD1 (5 bases). Germline loops: CDR1 DFQATT, CDR2 SNEGSKA (reference sequence). The V and J ends lost 4 bases and 4 bases respectively, with 17 bases between them. The CDR3 is 15 residues long. This chain's CDR3 is CSATIGTEVNQPQHF. For the CDR3, the DNA is TGCAGTGCTACGATCGGGACCGAGGTTAATCAGCCCCAGCATTTT.

This clonotype was observed a few times. J is TRBJ1-6 and V is TRBV7-2, with 9 bases identical to TRBD1. The CDR3 runs 14 residues. Looked up from germline, CDR1 is SGHTA and CDR2 is FQGNSA. After removal of 5 bases from V and 10 bases from J, the junction contained 6 bases not matched to a gene. The CDR3 DNA reads as TGTGCCAGCAGCCCGGGACAGGGAAGATCACCCCTCCACTTT. This translates into CASSPGQGRSPLHF.

This clonotype has more than one count but fewer than ten. The CDR3 nucleotides are TGCGCCAGCAGCCAAGCCCTGGACAATTTTCAAGAGACCCAGTACTTC. It encodes CASSQALDNFQETQYF. The chain employs TRBV4-3 and TRBJ2-5, with D possibly matching TRBD1 (5 bases). This CDR3 has 16 amino acids. The germline CDR1 and CDR2 sequences are LGHNA and YSLEER. Trimming cost V 1 base and J 2 bases, with 14 bases left between them.

This clonotype was seen many times. V usage is TRBV20-1 and J usage is TRBJ1-1; D gene uncertain. From germline, CDR1 is DFQATT and CDR2 SNEGSKA (reference sequence). This CDR3 comprises 12 residues. The V gene lost 6 bases and the J gene lost 0 bases, with 8 bases spanning the gap. CDR3 amino acids: CSAPTLNTEAFF. The CDR3 DNA reads TGCAGTGCCCCGACATTGAACACTGAAGCTTTCTTT.

This clonotype was seen a few times. This rearrangement joins TRBV7-9 to TRBJ2-3; a weak D match, TRBD2 (6 bases). Germline-derived CDR1 and CDR2 are SEHNR and FQNEAQ (reference sequence). V lost 7 bases to trimming and J lost 2 bases, with 19 bases between them. The CDR3 sequence is 16 residues long. CDR3 bases: TGTGCCAGCACCCGTGACAGTGGGGGGTCCACAGATACGCAGTATTTT. Amino acids: CASTRDSGGSTDTQYF.

This clonotype showed up many times. This sequence joins TRBV20-1 and TRBJ1-5, with D perhaps matching TRBD1 (6 bases). The CDR3 has 15 amino acids. From germline, CDR1 is DFQATT and CDR2 SNEGSKA (reference sequence). Trimming removed 1 base from V and 5 bases from J, with 15 bases in between. The CDR3 bases are TGCAGTGCTAGAGCCCCAGGACAGAGACATCAGCCCCAGCATTTT. As protein: CSARAPGQRHQPQHF.

This clonotype was counted a few times. This chain connects TRBV5-4 to TRBJ2-2, with 9 bases identical to TRBD2. Germline V gene sequence: CDR1 SGHNT, CDR2 YYREEE (reference sequence). The V gene end was trimmed by 4 bases and the J gene end by 4 bases; junction bases not matched to a gene: 11. The length of the CDR3 is 17 residues. This chain's CDR3 is CASSPSQTSGGTGELFF. CDR3 bases: TGTGCCAGCAGCCCGTCGCAGACTAGCGGAGGCACCGGGGAGCTGTTTTTT.